This T cell receptor (beta chain) was recovered during a study of cytomegalovirus exposure and HLA in healthy donors. Notes on the study in general: According to reports, the classifier identified cytomegalovirus status with high specificity and sensitivity.

Per germline, CDR1 SGDLS and CDR2 YYNGEE. V gave up 0 bases and J gave up 3 bases, with 7 bases separating them. The CDR3 length is 13 residues. The donors were members of the roughly 120-subject validation cohort (separate from the roughly 670-subject first cohort). Worth noting for this clone: The antigen remains unidentified.

Sequencing was performed with immunoSEQ multiplex PCR; in TCRdb, only in-frame clones are kept and a portion is missing. Of roughly 230,000 clones in the sample, less than 95% were seen once. This receptor was taken from a woman aged 30 to 39 in good health and CMV-seronegative. What was sequenced was PBMCs. The chain uses TRBV9 and TRBJ2-7, with D hard to call. The CDR3 region has the DNA TGTGCCAGCAGCGTAGATGAGAACTACGAGCAGTACTTC. Translation gives CASSVDENYEQYF.